Listed here are 7 T cell receptor beta chains from one sample, sequenced in a study of cytomegalovirus exposure and HLA in healthy donors. Use of 60 Vbeta and 13 Jbeta primers characterized the PCR. Clones were sequenced by immunoSEQ multiplex PCR, and TCRdb holds only the in-frame ones, with some missing. The table lists about 89,000 clones, around 81% of them singletons, with more than 3% in the top ten. Material for sequencing was PBMCs. All receptors derive from a female donor in good health and CMV-seropositive.

This chain connects TRBV11-2 to TRBJ2-7; unclear D gene. The CDR3 length is 11 residues. V lost 4 bases and J lost 4, with 5 bases in between. From germline, CDR1 is SGHAT and CDR2 FQNNGV. DNA for the CDR3: TGTGCCAGCAGCTCATTGTACGAGCAGTACTTC. It codes for CASSSLYEQYF. The full variable domain, with the rest looked up from reference TRBV11-2 and TRBJ2-7, is EAGVAQSPRYKIIEKRQSVAFWCNPISGHATLYWYQQILGQGPKLLIQFQNNGVVDDSQLPKDRFSAERLKGVDSTLKIQPAKLEDSAVYLCASSSLYEQYFGPGTRLTVT.

The genes are TRBV5-4 and TRBJ2-4; unclear D gene. The CDR3 is 16 residues long. Trimming shortened V by 4 bases and J by 3 bases, and 17 bases separated the two germline ends. Germline V gives CDR1 SGHNT, CDR2 YYREEE (reference sequence). CDR3 coding DNA: TGTGCCAGCAGCCCGTGGGCCCCAACCGGCAAAAACATTCAGTACTTC. Encoded protein: CASSPWAPTGKNIQYF.

The chain links TRBV5-6 to TRBJ2-1; 9 bases map to TRBD2. In germline, CDR1 is SGHDT, CDR2 YYEEEE. The V and J ends lost 3 bases and 6 bases, in that order; junction bases with no gene match: 10. CDR3 length: 16 amino acids. The DNA for the CDR3 is TGTGCCAGCAGCTCCCCCGGGACTAGCCTACGCAATGAGCAGTTCTTC. Translation gives CASSSPGTSLRNEQFF.

V is TRBV28 and J is TRBJ2-6; no firm D call. Trimming stripped 8 bases from V and 0 bases from J, with 20 bases between. Germline CDR1 reads MDHEN; CDR2 reads SYDVKM. This CDR3 comprises 18 residues. The CDR3 loop is CASAKLGPGVSGANVLTF. The DNA for the CDR3 is TGTGCCAGCGCCAAACTCGGTCCCGGTGTCTCTGGGGCCAACGTCCTGACTTTC.

This clone was detected only once. The V and J genes are TRBV4-1 and TRBJ2-7; D might be TRBD1 (6 bases). The CDR3 has 15 residues. V was pared by 0 bases and J by 3 bases, with 12 bases between. Per germline, CDR1 MGHRA and CDR2 YSYEKL. The CDR3 DNA reads TGCGCCAGCAGCCAAGATCGGGACATCCGCTACGAGCAGTACTTC. This translates into CASSQDRDIRYEQYF.

V and J are TRBV29-1 and TRBJ1-4, with TRBD1 matching 9 bases. V lost 7 bases to trimming and J lost 7 bases; unmatched junction nucleotides: 10. Germline loops: CDR1 SQVTM, CDR2 ANQGSEA. This CDR3 is 14 amino acids long. This chain's CDR3 is CSARPGQGLEKLFF. The CDR3 DNA reads TGCAGCGCTCGACCGGGACAGGGACTTGAAAAACTGTTTTTT.

The chain is built from TRBV7-3 and TRBJ2-5; possible D gene TRBD2, 6 bases. CDR3 length: 15 residues. Germline V gives CDR1 SGHTA, CDR2 FQGTGA. Trimming left V 5 bases short and J 3 bases short, with 16 bases between. This chain's CDR3 is CASSRVGRGEETQYF. CDR3 nucleotide sequence: TGTGCCAGCAGCCGCGTAGGGCGGGGCGAAGAGACCCAGTACTTC. Full variable domain (outside the CDR3, taken from reference TRBV7-3 and TRBJ2-5): GAGVSQTPSNKVTEKGKYVELRCDPISGHTALYWYRQSLGQGPEFLIYFQGTGAADDSGLPNDRFFAVRPEGSVSTLKIQRTERGDSAVYLCASSRVGRGEETQYFGPGTRLLVL.